The source of this T cell receptor beta chain is a study of control samples from healthy donors and cancer patients. Sequenced by immunoSEQ multiplex PCR; TCRdb stores in-frame clones only, minus some. The table shows about 94,000 clones, with around nine tenths occurring only once. The sample taken for sequencing was blood. This sequence was found in a woman between 18 and 30 years old in good health.

CDR3 in amino acids: CASSFGPGSYNEQFF. The CDR3 bases are TGTGCCAGCAGCTTCGGTCCCGGCTCCTACAATGAGCAGTTCTTC. This rearrangement joins TRBV11-2 to TRBJ2-1; D call uncertain. The CDR3 runs 15 residues. Between the trimmed V and J ends, which lost 3 bases and 0 bases, there was a span of 9 bases. The germline CDR1 and CDR2 sequences are SGHAT and FQNNGV. Together with reference TRBV11-2 and TRBJ2-1, the CDR3 gives the full variable domain: EAGVAQSPRYKIIEKRQSVAFWCNPISGHATLYWYQQILGQGPKLLIQFQNNGVVDDSQLPKDRFSAERLKGVDSTLKIQPAKLEDSAVYLCASSFGPGSYNEQFFGPGTRLTVL.